The present T cell receptor (beta chain) was sequenced within a study of blood T cell repertoires in COVID-19. At the level of the study: The analysed material was cDNA or gDNA that came from T cells, B-cell-depleted T cells, or PBMCs.

Source study methods: Estimation of nucleated cell counts relied on the amplification of reference gene primers. Produced via immunoSEQ multiplex PCR; TCRdb's table is partial and in-frame only. The V and J calls and clone size were taken over from that table, and D and trimming were inferred from the DNA. The table includes roughly 260,000 clones, approximately 89% detected once. The germline CDR1 and CDR2 sequences are MDHEN and SYDVKM. The CDR3 runs 16 residues. V dropped 2 bases and J dropped 2 bases, with 16 bases sitting between them. V and J are TRBV28 and TRBJ2-7; perhaps TRBD1 as D (5 bases). The clonotype was recovered from a woman between 50 and 59 years old with acute or convalescent COVID-19. The sample consisted of peripheral blood. CDR3 amino acids: CASSLVGVISPYEQYF. The DNA of the CDR3 is TGTGCCAGCAGTTTAGTAGGGGTCATCTCCCCCTACGAGCAGTACTTC.